This T cell receptor beta chain is from a study of T-cell memory formation after mild COVID-19 (dated by TCRdb to the early 2020s). Context from the whole study: Most TCR sequence clusters were specific to one of the two donors. In two donors, T-cell clones that expanded and contracted after mild COVID-19 were followed by sequencing TCRalpha and TCRbeta repertoires longitudinally. The cohort comprised two young, previously healthy adult volunteers, one female and one male.

What the study reported, not specific to this receptor: Contracting CD4+ clones were located mainly in the CM and EM memory subsets, whereas CD8+ clones were found to be enriched in EMRA. Clones that contracted from day 15 to 85 showed balanced CD4/CD8 phenotypes, whereas a second wave of clones that expanded from day 15 to 37 leaned towards CD4+. The study included only a couple of mild cases, and larger cohorts that include severe cases with pre-infection samples were judged to be necessary. The detection of some responding clones in pre-infection memory suggests that pre-existing cross-reactive memory T cells joined the SARS-CoV-2 response. SARS-CoV-2 specificity was not confirmed for the second-wave clones peaking on day 37.

There are 16 amino acids in the CDR3, from cysteine to phenylalanine inclusive. Only the CDR3 region is kept as DNA, spanning 48 bases read in frame from base 1. From a lookup of the germline V gene, CDR1 and CDR2 are SGHTA and FQGNSA. V is pared back by 0 bases and J by 0 bases, with 9 bases lying between the germline termini. This clonotype has a count of ten or more. Its cognate antigen has yet to be identified. It has no much larger one-base neighbor in the sample; base qualities were not kept. Sequenced using an Illumina NovaSeq 6000. Using 5'RACE with constant-segment primers, TCRalpha and TCRbeta cDNA libraries were constructed, with sample barcodes and unique molecular identifiers added in the process. RNA was extracted from every sample with Trizol reagent. Amplification of the libraries took two PCR steps, and the second step added a second sample barcode plus Illumina TruSeq adapters. Sequencing of libraries was performed on an Illumina NovaSeq with 2 x 150 bp paired-end reads. In the paper's pipeline: With migec v1.2.7, reads were demultiplexed and then collapsed into UMI-guided consensus sequences. With mixcr v2.1.11, UMI consensuses were aligned to TRA and TRB V and J templates and assembled into clonotypes. Clonotypes were classified as expanded or contracted when called significant by both edgeR and NoisET, with noise models trained on biological replicates. edgeR calls used a false discovery rate-adjusted p below 0.01 and a log2 fold-change threshold of 1. PCA with hierarchical clustering of max-normalized trajectories of the 1000 most abundant clonotypes was used as exploratory dynamics analysis. The CD4 or CD8 phenotype of responding clones was assigned using the separately sequenced CD4+ and CD8+ repertoires. Using fastp at Q25 and MiXCR, TCRdb reprocessed the public reads and kept productive beta chains. Each CDR3 protein appears once, grouped with its most common genes and DNA. V and J calls and clone size were set by TCRdb, not the authors. The sample table lists just over 60,000 distinct CDR3 sequences, about a tenth of them with a count of one. About 1.1% of the sample belongs to the ten largest clones.

Ficoll-Paque density gradient centrifugation was the method used to isolate PBMCs. The sequence was collected from a man aged 18 to 30 who had mild COVID-19 (a few samples of this study predate the infection). The sample titles of this study are shuffled in the database, so cell type and time point are left out; the donor was told from shared clones. The chain uses TRBV7-2 and TRBJ2-1; the D gene is possibly TRBD2, with 5 bases matching. Material for sequencing was PBMCs or a T cell subset sorted from them (not recorded which). The CDR3 region reads CASSLATRSSYNEQFF. The nucleotide sequence is given as TGTGCCAGCAGCTTAGCCACTAGAAGCTCCTACAATGAGCAGTTCTTC.